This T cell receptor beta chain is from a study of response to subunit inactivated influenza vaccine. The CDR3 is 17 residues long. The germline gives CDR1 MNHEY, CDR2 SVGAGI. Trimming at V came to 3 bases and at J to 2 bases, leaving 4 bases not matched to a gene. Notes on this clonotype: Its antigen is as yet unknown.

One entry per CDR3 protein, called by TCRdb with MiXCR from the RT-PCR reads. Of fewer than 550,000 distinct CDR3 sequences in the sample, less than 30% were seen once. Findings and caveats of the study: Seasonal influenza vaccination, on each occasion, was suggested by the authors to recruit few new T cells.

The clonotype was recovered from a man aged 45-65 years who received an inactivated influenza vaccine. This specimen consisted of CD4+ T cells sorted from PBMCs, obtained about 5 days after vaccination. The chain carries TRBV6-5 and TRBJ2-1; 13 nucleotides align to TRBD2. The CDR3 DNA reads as TGTGCCAGCAGTTATTCCGGACTAGCGGGAGCCTACAATGAGCAGTTCTTC. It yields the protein CASSYSGLAGAYNEQFF.